This passage covers 27 T cell receptor beta chains from one sample sequenced in a study of post-analysis software for immune sequencing data (dated by TCRdb to 2015 to 2017). Summary of the overall study and its limitations: Significantly higher frequencies in patients than in controls were found for roughly 5 TRBV segments, including TRBV5-6, TRBV5-1 and TRBV20-1.

Antigen specificity for these receptors is unknown. The library came from PCR. The sequencer was an Illumina HiSeq 2500. Unique molecular identifiers were incorporated into TCR beta cDNA libraries to reduce PCR and sequencing biases. TCRdb reprocessing: public reads trimmed at Q25 with fastp, clones called with MiXCR, in-frame beta chains kept. Every entry covers one CDR3 protein and lists the most common genes and DNA from its rows. The sample records roughly 540,000 distinct CDR3 sequences, 34% of which are singletons. 4.5% to 7.5% of the sample is held by the ten biggest clonotypes. The specimen was blood. The receptors originated from a girl aged 2-17 years with multiple sclerosis.

V is TRBV4-1 and J is TRBJ1-4, with D perhaps TRBD1 (5 bases). This CDR3 contains 15 residues. Trimming pared 4 bases from V and 8 bases from J, leaving 17 bases between. The germline gives CDR1 MGHRA, CDR2 YSYEKL. The CDR3: CASSPEGRRDEKLFF. CDR3 nucleotides: TGCGCCAGCAGCCCCGAGGGTAGGCGGGACGAAAAACTGTTTTTT.

The rearrangement joins TRBV7-9 to TRBJ2-7, with TRBD1 matching 7 bases. The germline CDR1 and CDR2 sequences are SEHNR and FQNEAQ (reference sequence). Unmatched junction bases numbered 6, after V lost 3 bases and J lost 4 bases. This CDR3 contains 14 residues. The CDR3 is CASSFGSGQYEQYF. CDR3 coding DNA: TGTGCCAGCAGCTTTGGATCGGGACAGTACGAGCAGTACTTC. The full variable domain, with the rest looked up from reference TRBV7-9 and TRBJ2-7, is DTGVSQNPRHKITKRGQNVTFRCDPISEHNRLYWYRQTLGQGPEFLTYFQNEAQLEKSRLLSDRFSAERPKGSFSTLEIQRTEQGDSAMYLCASSFGSGQYEQYFGPGTRLTVT.

The chain carries TRBV6-6 and TRBJ2-1; 8 bases line up with TRBD2. The germline V gene encodes CDR1 MNHNY and CDR2 SVGAGI (reference sequence). The V segment lost 6 bases and the J segment 12 bases; nucleotides outside the gene matches: 10. The CDR3 consists of 13 residues. CDR3 bases: TGTGCCAGCAGACTCGGACTAGCATGGCGGCAGTTCTTC. This encodes CASRLGLAWRQFF.

A word on this clonotype: One junction end disagrees with the germline gene, perhaps due to a read error. The V call is TRBV3-1, the J call TRBJ2-5, with D tentatively TRBD2 (6 bases). Germline CDR1 LGHDT, CDR2 YNNKEL (reference sequence). This CDR3 contains 14 residues. The CDR3 is CASSQAGGKEAQYF. Here the CDR3 DNA reads TGTGCCAGCAGCCAAGCTGGGGGGAAAGAGGCCCAGTACTTC.

This clonotype was seen a few times. In DNA, the CDR3 is TGTGCCAGCAGTTTAGCGGCAGGTTGGGAGCAGTTCTTC. Its protein is CASSLAAGWEQFF. The rearrangement uses TRBV12-3 or TRBV12-4 and TRBJ2-1; no definite D call. The CDR3 sequence is 13 residues long. Trimming shortened V by 0 bases and J by 10 bases, and 10 bases separated the two germline ends.

This clonotype was observed a few times. This rearrangement joins TRBV7-3 to TRBJ2-1, with TRBD1 identical over 7 bases. The CDR3 has 13 amino acids. V trimming: 5 bases; J trimming: 7 bases; junction bases outside the gene matches: 5. CDR1 is SGHTA, CDR2 FQGTGA, per germline. CDR3 DNA sequence: TGTGCCAGCAGCCCAACAGGGGTTAATGAGCAGTTCTTC. Protein product: CASSPTGVNEQFF.

This clonotype was counted only a few times. The rearrangement links TRBV5-1 to TRBJ1-1; 8 bases are shared with TRBD1. Germline CDR1 SGHRS, CDR2 YFSETQ. Trimming removed 1 base from V and 12 bases from J; junction bases left unmatched: 11. CDR3 size: 14 residues. CDR3 coding DNA: TGCGCCAGCAGCTTGTCTTGGGCAGGGGGCGGAACTTTCTTT. Translating gives CASSLSWAGGGTFF.

This clonotype was observed many times. This rearrangement joins TRBV12-3 or TRBV12-4 to TRBJ2-6, with D possibly being TRBD1 (6 bases). The V gene lost 6 bases and the J gene lost 2 bases, with 11 bases spanning the gap. CDR3 length: 15 amino acids. CDR3 sequence (DNA): TGTGCCAGCAGCCCTAACAGGGCTGGGGCCAACGTCCTGACTTTC. Its protein product is CASSPNRAGANVLTF.

The table lists this clonotype with a few counts. The chain has TRBV29-1 and TRBJ1-2, with TRBD1 matching 9 bases. From germline, CDR1 is SQVTM and CDR2 ANQGSEA. CDR3 length equals 12 residues. The V segment lost 5 bases and the J segment 8 bases; nucleotides outside the gene matches: 6. CDR3 sequence reads: CSVMTGGRGYTF. The DNA of the CDR3 is TGCAGCGTTATGACAGGGGGACGGGGCTACACCTTC.

The sample holds a few counts of this clonotype. V and J are TRBV5-5 and TRBJ1-4; D call uncertain. Germline V gives CDR1 SGHKS, CDR2 YYEKEE (reference sequence). V lost 3 bases to trimming and J lost 4 bases, with 16 bases between them. CDR3 size: 16 residues. CDR3 protein: CASSYVTPDLNEKLFF. As DNA, the CDR3 is TGTGCCAGCAGCTACGTGACCCCTGATCTTAATGAAAAACTGTTTTTT.

The rearrangement joins TRBV7-9 to TRBJ2-5; D call uncertain. The CDR3 contains 16 residues. Trimming took off 5 bases at V and 2 bases at J, with 18 bases between the two ends. From germline, CDR1 is SEHNR and CDR2 FQNEAQ (reference sequence). The CDR3 protein is CASSPGGGVVQETQYF. Here the CDR3 DNA reads TGTGCCAGCAGCCCCGGCGGTGGGGTCGTTCAAGAGACCCAGTACTTC.

This chain links TRBV20-1 with TRBJ1-2; 8 nucleotides line up with TRBD1. The CDR3 has 15 amino acids. V was pared by 0 bases and J by 3 bases, with 6 bases of the junction left unmatched. From germline, CDR1 is DFQATT and CDR2 SNEGSKA (reference sequence). The CDR3 sequence: CSARDTHRGDYGYTF. The CDR3 bases are TGCAGTGCTAGAGATACCCACAGGGGGGACTATGGCTACACCTTC.

The CDR3 DNA follows: TGTGCCAGCAGCGTCGCTCCGGATAACACTGAAGCTTTCTTT. It specifies CASSVAPDNTEAFF. The chain has TRBV9 and TRBJ1-1; D ambiguous. Between the trimmed V and J ends, which lost 2 bases and 2 bases, there was a span of 10 bases. Looked up from germline, CDR1 is SGDLS and CDR2 is YYNGEE. The CDR3 length is 14 residues.

CDR3 bases: TGTGCCAGCAGCCAAGGTTGGGAAAAACTGTTTTTT. This sequence encodes CASSQGWEKLFF. The genes are TRBV3-1 and TRBJ1-4; no clear D gene. CDR1 LGHDT and CDR2 YNNKEL come from the germline V gene (reference sequence). Trimming left V 1 base short and J 8 bases short, with 5 bases between. The CDR3 covers 12 residues.

The J gene is TRBJ2-1, the V gene TRBV20-1; possibly TRBD1 for D (5 bases). The CDR3 consists of 12 residues. In germline, CDR1 is DFQATT, CDR2 SNEGSKA (reference sequence). V was clipped by 6 bases and J by 4 bases, with 10 bases between them. The CDR3 DNA sequence: TGCAGTGCCACAGGACCTTACAATGAGCAGTTCTTC. It codes for CSATGPYNEQFF.

In its sample, this clonotype was seen a few times. This chain uses TRBV9 with TRBJ2-5; TRBD2 agrees at 12 bases. J was trimmed by 1 base and V by 4 bases; bases with no gene match: 5. This CDR3 contains 16 residues. Germline V gene sequence: CDR1 SGDLS, CDR2 YYNGEE. CDR3 DNA sequence: TGTGCCAGCAGCCAAGGACTAGCGGGGACCCAAGAGACCCAGTACTTC. Residues: CASSQGLAGTQETQYF.

This clonotype was seen more than once but under ten times. The chain is built from TRBV27 and TRBJ2-1; 12 nucleotides match TRBD2. This CDR3 has 16 residues. The V gene's germline CDR1 is MNHEY and CDR2 SMNVEV (reference sequence). With V trimmed by 3 bases and J by 9 bases, 9 bases remained unmatched. This CDR3 is CASSFGSSGGASEQFF. CDR3 DNA sequence: TGTGCCAGCAGTTTTGGGTCTAGCGGGGGGGCCAGTGAGCAGTTCTTC.

This clonotype has ten or more counts. This chain connects TRBV18 to TRBJ2-5; D could derive from TRBD1 or TRBD2 (5 bases each). Germline V lookup: CDR1 KGHSH, CDR2 LQKENI. Trimming shortened V by 4 bases and J by 5 bases, and 11 bases separated the two germline ends. The CDR3 has 13 amino acids. CDR3: CASSLVGRETQYF. DNA for the CDR3: TGTGCCAGCTCACTCGTGGGACGGGAGACCCAGTACTTC.

This clonotype was seen only a few times. The chain employs TRBV20-1 and TRBJ1-2; TRBD1 might be the D (6 bases). The germline V gene encodes CDR1 DFQATT and CDR2 SNEGSKA (reference sequence). CDR3 length equals 12 residues. Trimming removed 3 bases from V and 8 bases from J, with 13 bases in between. The CDR3: CSASGQGSGYTF. The DNA of the CDR3 is TGCAGTGCTAGCGGTCAGGGGAGCGGCTACACCTTC.

This clonotype came up a few times. The chain is built from TRBV5-6 and TRBJ2-3; either TRBD1 or TRBD2 may supply D (6 bases each). In germline, CDR1 is SGHDT, CDR2 YYEEEE. The CDR3 loop spans 18 amino acids. V lost 4 bases and J 3 bases, leaving 24 bases between the germline ends. The CDR3 DNA is TGTGCCAGCAGCGCCTTAGCCGGGGGCCCCTGGGAGACAGATACGCAGTATTTT. Translation: CASSALAGGPWETDTQYF.

The V and J genes are TRBV4-1 and TRBJ1-3; 8 bases align to TRBD1. CDR3 length equals 17 residues. Germline V lookup: CDR1 MGHRA, CDR2 YSYEKL. The V segment lost 3 bases and the J segment 3 bases; nucleotides outside the gene matches: 10. The CDR3 loop is CASSQGGTGSLGNTIYF. As DNA, the CDR3 is TGCGCCAGCAGCCAGGGGGGGACAGGCTCCCTTGGAAACACCATATATTTT.

CDR3 loop: CASRLLEGLKTQYF. The CDR3 DNA sequence: TGTGCCAGCCGCCTCCTGGAGGGGCTGAAGACCCAGTACTTC. V usage is TRBV7-9 and J usage is TRBJ2-5, with D perhaps matching TRBD2 (6 bases). The CDR3 length is 14 residues. V lost 8 bases and J 6 bases, leaving 19 bases between the germline ends. Looked up from germline, CDR1 is SEHNR and CDR2 is FQNEAQ (reference sequence).

V gene TRBV7-6 combines with J gene TRBJ2-2, with 8 bases aligning to TRBD2. There are 17 residues in the CDR3. Trimming took 5 bases from V and 4 from J; bases not matched to a gene: 12. Germline CDR1 reads SGHVS; CDR2 reads FNYEAQ. Written as DNA, the CDR3 is TGTGCCAGCAGCGTATCCGGGACTAGAGGGGGCACCGGGGAGCTGTTTTTT. Its translation is CASSVSGTRGGTGELFF. Based on the CDR3 plus reference TRBV7-6 and TRBJ2-2, the full variable domain is GAGVSQSPRYKVTKRGQDVALRCDPISGHVSLYWYRQALGQGPEFLTYFNYEAQQDKSGLPNDRFSAERPEGSISTLTIQRTEQRDSAMYRCASSVSGTRGGTGELFFGEGSRLTVL.

This clonotype was picked up a small number of times. The chain uses TRBV10-3 and TRBJ1-6, with D unclear. This CDR3 spans 15 amino acids. With 2 bases removed from V and 9 bases from J, the gap between germline ends came to 14 bases. Germline-derived CDR1 and CDR2 are ENHRY and SYGVKD. This chain's CDR3 is CAISEGRSNGSPLHF. DNA of the CDR3: TGTGCCATCAGTGAGGGGCGCAGCAATGGTTCACCCCTCCACTTT.

This chain links TRBV5-1 with TRBJ1-2, with TRBD1 identical over 9 bases. The CDR3 spans 17 residues. The V gene end was trimmed by 0 bases and the J gene end by 2 bases; junction bases not matched to a gene: 8. Germline V gene data show CDR1 as SGHRS and CDR2 as YFSETQ. The DNA for the CDR3 is TGCGCCAGCAGCTTGGGAGGTCGGACAGGGGAAAACTATGGCTACACCTTC. This encodes CASSLGGRTGENYGYTF.

This sequence joins TRBV6-6 and TRBJ2-5; 8 bases line up with TRBD1. This CDR3 comprises 15 residues. Trimming at V came to 10 bases and at J to 2 bases, leaving 12 bases not matched to a gene. Germline V lookup: CDR1 MNHNY, CDR2 SVGAGI (reference sequence). CDR3 protein: CATLNVRTGQETQYF. Here the CDR3 DNA reads TGTGCCACACTCAATGTTAGGACAGGGCAAGAGACCCAGTACTTC.

This clonotype was detected only a few times. This rearrangement joins TRBV12-3 or TRBV12-4 to TRBJ2-1; TRBD1 is a possible D gene (5 bases). The germline V and J ends were trimmed by 0 bases and 10 bases, with 10 bases remaining between them. The CDR3 is 13 amino acids. The CDR3 protein is CASSLAGAAEQFF. CDR3 nucleotides: TGTGCCAGCAGTTTAGCTGGGGCAGCCGAGCAGTTCTTC.